Below, one T cell receptor beta chain is given with its context. Antigen specificity is unknown. Trimming shortened V by 0 bases and J by 10 bases, and 8 bases separated the two germline ends. Germline-derived CDR1 and CDR2 are SGHNT and YYREEE (reference sequence). There are 13 residues in the CDR3. The data originate from a study of human T cells and chemical hapten exposure. Study in general: 2% DPC was applied to approximately 2 cm by approximately 2 cm of upper inner arm skin for sensitization. The upper back received 0.01% DPC by patch testing, with results read at 6 days.

The sample's time point: patch test 2, 6 weeks after DPC sensitization. Treatment denoted: therapeutic diphenylcyclopropenone sensitization with weekly scalp DPC. Findings and caveats of the study: Sensitization with DPC brought no change to TCRs above 1 in 1000 in frequency.

TCRdb reprocessed the RACE reads via MiXCR and lists one record per CDR3 protein. This sample has hundreds of thousands of distinct CDR3 sequences, with roughly 6.3% found just once. The chain couples TRBV5-4 to TRBJ1-6; no firm D call. The clonotype originates from a woman aged 18-29 years with alopecia areata. Some clones in this sample may be carry-over from other donors' samples. The starting material was whole blood, obtained in connection with sensitization to the hapten diphenylcyclopropenone (DPC). CDR3 nucleotide sequence: TGTGCCAGCAGCTTGGAGTTCAGCTCACCCCTCCACTTT. The encoded protein is CASSLEFSSPLHF. The variable domain in full, completed from reference TRBV5-4 and TRBJ1-6, reads ETGVTQSPTHLIKTRGQQVTLRCSSQSGHNTVSWYQQALGQGPQFIFQYYREEENGRGNFPPRFSGLQFPNYSSELNVNALELDDSALYLCASSLEFSSPLHFGNGTRLTVT.